This TCR beta chain was recorded in a study of cytomegalovirus exposure and HLA in healthy donors. Overall study: A preliminary data release comprised about 85 million unique TCRs obtained from HLA-typed donors. Whole-study results and caveats: In a later analysis, HLA-associated TCR beta chains were more clonally expanded than equally common others. In vitro experiments confirmed that three CMV-associated chains were specific for CMV antigens.

The germline gives CDR1 SGHRS, CDR2 YFSETQ. The CDR3 contains 18 residues. After removal of 1 base from V and 0 bases from J, the junction contained 6 bases not matched to a gene. A word on this clone: Its antigen is unidentified.

PCR used 60 Vbeta primers and 13 Jbeta primers. Original data processing: Among the unique TCR beta chains that a later analysis counted, around 82 million in all, roughly 11 million were shared. Sequencing was performed with immunoSEQ multiplex PCR; in TCRdb, only in-frame clones are kept and a portion is missing. The DNA gave D and trimming, while V, J and clone size come from that table. The sample contains some 120,000 clones, just under 75% of which appear only once. The chain recombines TRBV5-1 with TRBJ2-6, with 8 bases matching TRBD1. This TCR was sampled from a man aged 35-49 years in good health and CMV-seropositive. The specimen sequenced was PBMCs. The CDR3 region has the DNA TGCGCCAGCAGCTTGACCGGGACAGGCTCCTCTGGGGCCAACGTCCTGACTTTC. Translation: CASSLTGTGSSGANVLTF.